A single T cell receptor (beta chain) is shown here with its context. This record belongs to a study of cytotoxic CD8 clonotypes in ibrutinib-treated CLL. Study-level background: The study included roughly 10 relapsed/refractory and over 14 treatment-naive patients; under 18 had IGHV unmutated disease.

The V and J ends lost 4 bases and 3 bases, in that order; junction bases with no gene match: 2. The CDR3 is made up of 14 amino acids. Germline V gene data show CDR1 as SGHVS and CDR2 as FNYEAQ. Sequencing was performed with immunoSEQ multiplex PCR; in TCRdb, only in-frame clones are kept and a portion is missing. The table has 60,000 to 75,000 clones, over 75% seen once. Extraction of roughly 1.8 micrograms of genomic DNA from cryopreserved PBMCs supplied material for TCR beta libraries. The clonotype comes from a human donor with chronic lymphocytic leukemia. Sample: PBMCs, taken after 12 months of ibrutinib treatment. The chain combines TRBV7-6 with TRBJ1-1; TRBD1 agrees at 10 bases. As DNA, the CDR3 is TGTGCCAGCAGCTCCGGGACAGGGGACACTGAAGCTTTCTTT. Protein sequence: CASSSGTGDTEAFF.